This T cell receptor (beta chain) was found in a study of siplizumab effects on memory and regulatory T cells. Findings and caveats of the study: Significantly reduced by siplizumab was the cumulative frequency of alloreactive sequences, namely those traceable to unstimulated CD4+ memory cells. Treg-derived clones made up an average of 68.8% of mappable alloreactive CD4+ clones with siplizumab and 25% to 30% in controls. The naive T cell population seemed more diverse than memory cells and seemed a major contributor to the alloresponse.

Method: immunoSEQ multiplex PCR; TCRdb's copy keeps in-frame clones and lacks some. The sample lists 100,000 or so clones; roughly 90% were seen once. A remark on this clone: Its antigen is currently unknown.

The CDR3 is 14 amino acids. Between the trimmed V and J ends, which lost 6 bases and 5 bases, there was a span of 16 bases. The germline V gene encodes CDR1 KGHSH and CDR2 LQKENI. The receptor comes from a human donor in good health. The sample consisted of CD4+ T cells sorted from blood. The V call is TRBV18, the J call TRBJ1-1; possible D gene TRBD1, 5 bases. The CDR3 nucleotides read TGTGCCAGCTCGAGCGATGGGGCAAGGACTGAAGCTTTCTTT. Translation: CASSSDGARTEAFF.